A single TCR beta chain is shown here with its context. Only in-frame clones appear in the TCRdb table, and some are missing; sequencing was by immunoSEQ multiplex PCR. Among around 60,000 clones listed, around 86% were seen once. Time point: after dendritic cell vaccination, including at tumor progression/relapse. These data belong to a study of glioma-infiltrating T cells after dendritic cell vaccination. The CDR3 has 15 residues. J lost 1 base, V lost 4 bases, and 5 bases had no gene match. Germline V gene sequence: CDR1 MDHEN, CDR2 SYDVKM. This chain joins TRBV28 and TRBJ1-1; TRBD1 agrees at 8 bases. The clonotype originates from a human donor with glioblastoma. The sample was blood, taken after dendritic cell vaccination. CDR3 DNA sequence: TGTGCCAGCAGTTCGGGGGGACAGGAGAACACTGAAGCTTTCTTT. Encoded protein: CASSSGGQENTEAFF.